What follows is one T cell receptor (beta chain) and its context. What it binds is not known. The PCR had 60 Vbeta and 13 Jbeta primers. Clones were sequenced by immunoSEQ multiplex PCR, and TCRdb holds only the in-frame ones, with some missing. The sample has 150,000 to 200,000 clones, about 78% seen once; the top ten hold roughly 13%. Between the trimmed V and J ends, which lost 2 bases and 5 bases, there was a span of 27 bases. The CDR3 is 19 amino acids. Germline V gene data show CDR1 as KGHSH and CDR2 as LQKENI. These data are taken from a study of cytomegalovirus exposure and HLA in healthy donors. Turning to the study itself: In an early release, HLA-typed donors contributed tens of millions of unique TCR sequences. Overall study results and limits: Despite most TCR sequences being rare, some public TCRs occurred in many donors. Judged likely to be a sequencing artifact was a cluster of highly shared sequence variants.

The specimen sequenced was PBMCs. The V gene is TRBV18, the J gene TRBJ1-2; no firm D call. This TCR derives from a woman aged 50 to 60 in good health and CMV-seropositive. CDR3 sequence (DNA): TGTGCCAGCTCACCATTTCCCGGATCGACTAAAACCTCGGGATATGGCTACACCTTC. Amino acid sequence: CASSPFPGSTKTSGYGYTF.